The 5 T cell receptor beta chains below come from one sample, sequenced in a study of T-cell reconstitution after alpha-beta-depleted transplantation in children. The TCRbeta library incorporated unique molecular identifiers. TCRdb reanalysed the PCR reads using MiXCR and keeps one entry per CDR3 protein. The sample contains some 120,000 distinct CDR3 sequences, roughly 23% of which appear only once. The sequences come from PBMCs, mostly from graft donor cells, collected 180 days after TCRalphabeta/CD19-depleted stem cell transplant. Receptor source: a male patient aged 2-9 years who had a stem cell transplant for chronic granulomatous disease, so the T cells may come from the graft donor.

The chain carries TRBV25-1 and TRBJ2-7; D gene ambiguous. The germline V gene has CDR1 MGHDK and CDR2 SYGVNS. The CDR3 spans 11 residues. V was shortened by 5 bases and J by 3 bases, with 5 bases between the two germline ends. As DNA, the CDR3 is TGTGCCAGCAGTCCCCTCTACGAGCAGTACTTC. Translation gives CASSPLYEQYF.

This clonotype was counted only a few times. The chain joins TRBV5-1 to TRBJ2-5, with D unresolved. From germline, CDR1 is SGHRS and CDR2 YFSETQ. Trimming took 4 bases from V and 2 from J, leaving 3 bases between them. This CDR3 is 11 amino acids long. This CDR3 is CASSIQETQYF. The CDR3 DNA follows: TGCGCCAGCAGCATACAAGAGACCCAGTACTTC.

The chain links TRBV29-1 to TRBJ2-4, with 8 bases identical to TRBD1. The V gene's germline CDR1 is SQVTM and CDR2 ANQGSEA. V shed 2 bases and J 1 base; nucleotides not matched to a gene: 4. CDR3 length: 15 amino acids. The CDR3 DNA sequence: TGCAGCGTTGAATCCAGGGGGCTTGCCAAAAACATTCAGTACTTC. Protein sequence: CSVESRGLAKNIQYF.

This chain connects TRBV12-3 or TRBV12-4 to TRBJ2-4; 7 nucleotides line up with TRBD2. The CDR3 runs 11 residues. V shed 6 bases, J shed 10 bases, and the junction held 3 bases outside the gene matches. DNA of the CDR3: TGTGCCAGCAGCCCCGGGGGGATTCAGTACTTC. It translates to CASSPGGIQYF.

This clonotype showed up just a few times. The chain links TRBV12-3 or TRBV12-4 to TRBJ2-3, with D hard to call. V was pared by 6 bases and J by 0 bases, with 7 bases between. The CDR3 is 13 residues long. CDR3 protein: CASRQTSTDTQYF. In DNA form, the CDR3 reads TGTGCCAGCAGACAGACCAGCACAGATACGCAGTATTTT.